This T cell receptor (beta chain) was sequenced in a study of vaccination effects on CD4 cells after COVID-19. TCRdb keeps only in-frame clones here, not all; method: immunoSEQ multiplex PCR. This table holds tens of thousands of clones, 81% found once. This clone was observed a few times. As yet, its antigen is unknown. V was shortened by 5 bases and J by 7 bases, with 15 bases between the two germline ends. Germline V gives CDR1 MNHNY, CDR2 SVGAGI (reference sequence). The CDR3 has 15 residues. Viral peptide pool expansion of antigen-specific CD4+ T cells preceded sequencing in the ViraFEST assay. CD4+ T cells were isolated after less than 12 days of culture. Participants each got two BNT162b2 or mRNA-1273 vaccine doses.

The specimen was CD4+ T cells from PBMCs cultured with HCoV-229E spike peptides, collected after COVID-19 vaccination. The receptor's source is a human donor who received a COVID-19 vaccine. V is TRBV6-6 and J is TRBJ1-6; weak D call: TRBD1 (5 bases). This chain's CDR3 is CASSPTGPQNSPLHF. DNA for the CDR3: TGTGCCAGCAGTCCGACGGGACCCCAGAATTCACCCCTCCACTTT.